Detailed here is one T cell receptor (beta chain). No antigen is known for it. Donors, without exception, were Caucasian adults residing in Nashville, Tennessee. The sample comes from a study of shared clonotypes between healthy human individuals. General study points: Clonotypes which were not shared had lower generation probabilities than clonotypes that all four donors shared.

Assay execution took place at the deep level. Assay used: immunoSEQ multiplex PCR; TCRdb lists only in-frame clones, some missing. This table has hundreds of thousands of clones, more than 70% appearing once. The TCR was taken from a young woman in good health. The specimen was memory CD4+ T cells sorted from blood. Specified subset: CD45RA-negative fraction.

The CDR3, as DNA: TGTGCCAGCAGCCGACAGGGACAGATGAACACTGAAGCTTTCTTT. Amino acid sequence: CASSRQGQMNTEAFF. This chain uses TRBV7-2 with TRBJ1-1; TRBD1 agrees at 7 bases. V shed 5 bases, J shed 0 bases, and the junction held 6 bases outside the gene matches. From germline, CDR1 is SGHTA and CDR2 FQGNSA. This CDR3 is 15 amino acids long.